This TCR beta chain was retrieved from a study of cytotoxic CD8 clonotypes in ibrutinib-treated CLL. Looking at the study overall: Researchers reported around 10 relapsed/refractory and about 14 treatment-naive patients, roughly 17 of them IGHV unmutated.

On this clone: What it recognizes is unknown.

Whole-study results and caveats: Exceeding age-matched healthy donors, baseline clonality also tracked the counts of circulating CD8+ T cells. Investigators sampled sustained-remission and progressing patients at differing times.

Data came from immunoSEQ multiplex PCR; TCRdb stores just in-frame clones and leaves some out. The repertoire consists of some 120,000 clones, with approximately 80% occurring once and the leading ten covering 2.5% to 3.5%. The clonotype originates from a human donor with chronic lymphocytic leukemia. The starting material was PBMCs, obtained after 24 months of ibrutinib treatment.

The chain's CDR3 is CASSLSRSNTEAFF. The CDR3 bases are TGTGCCAGCAGCTTGTCCAGGTCGAACACTGAAGCTTTCTTT. The chain links TRBV7-2 to TRBJ1-1; D gene unclear. The germline V gene has CDR1 SGHTA and CDR2 FQGNSA. Deletions cut 3 bases from V and 1 base from J, with 9 bases between. CDR3 length equals 14 residues.